Below are 23 T cell receptor beta chains sequenced from a single sample in a study of blood T cell repertoires in COVID-19. TCRdb's copy holds only in-frame clones and misses some; the assay was immunoSEQ multiplex PCR. The sample has under 300,000 clones, around 90% seen once; the top ten hold roughly 2.2%. Sequencing used peripheral blood. The receptors were gathered from a man aged 45-65 years with acute or convalescent COVID-19.

The V and J genes are TRBV4-1 and TRBJ1-6; 9 bases fit TRBD1. The CDR3 is 15 amino acids. The junction had 4 bases not matched to a gene; V was cut back by 0 bases and J by 10 bases. The V gene's germline CDR1 is MGHRA and CDR2 YSYEKL. For the CDR3, the DNA is TGCGCCAGCAGCCAAGAAGGGACAGGGTGGTCACCCCTCCACTTT. As protein: CASSQEGTGWSPLHF.

V and J are TRBV3-1 (or the pseudogene TRBV3-2) and TRBJ2-5; 7 bases are shared with TRBD1. The CDR3 is made up of 15 amino acids. The junction had 6 bases not matched to a gene; V was cut back by 3 bases and J by 2 bases. The germline CDR1 and CDR2 sequences are LGHDT and YNNKEL (reference sequence). This CDR3 reads CASSQPGQVQETQYF. The CDR3 nucleotides read TGTGCCAGCAGCCAGCCCGGACAGGTGCAAGAGACCCAGTACTTC.

J is TRBJ2-1 and V is TRBV10-3; D is perhaps TRBD1 (6 bases). Trimming removed 6 bases from V and 5 bases from J, with 11 bases in between. The germline CDR1 and CDR2 sequences are ENHRY and SYGVKD. The CDR3 totals 13 residues. The CDR3 bases are TGTGCCATCAGCCAGGACAGTAACAATGAGCAGTTCTTC. Translation: CAISQDSNNEQFF.

The chain links TRBV6-5 to TRBJ2-7; TRBD1 agrees at 7 bases. Germline CDR1 and CDR2: MNHEY and SVGAGI. V lost 2 bases, J lost 6 bases, and 7 bases stayed unmatched. This CDR3 has 14 amino acids. The CDR3 DNA sequence: TGTGCCAGCAGTTACGACAGGGTCATCGCCGAGCAGTACTTC. Translated: CASSYDRVIAEQYF.

The CDR3 region has the DNA TGTGCCAGCAGCACAGGGTACCAAGAGACCCAGTACTTC. This gives the protein CASSTGYQETQYF. The rearrangement uses TRBV11-2 and TRBJ2-5, with a tentative D call TRBD1 (6 bases). Looked up from germline, CDR1 is SGHAT and CDR2 is FQNNGV. Trimming pared 5 bases from V and 0 bases from J, leaving 7 bases between. The CDR3 contains 13 residues. The full variable domain, completed using reference TRBV11-2 and TRBJ2-5, is EAGVAQSPRYKIIEKRQSVAFWCNPISGHATLYWYQQILGQGPKLLIQFQNNGVVDDSQLPKDRFSAERLKGVDSTLKIQPAKLEDSAVYLCASSTGYQETQYFGPGTRLLVL.

This clone was detected only a few times. The chain has TRBV9 and TRBJ1-2, with 7 nucleotides matching TRBD1. There are 12 residues in the CDR3. Germline CDR1 is SGDLS and CDR2 is YYNGEE. After removal of 3 bases from V and 6 bases from J, the junction contained 2 bases not matched to a gene. The CDR3 is CASSAGTDGYTF. The CDR3 region has the DNA TGTGCCAGCAGCGCAGGGACAGATGGCTACACCTTC. The full variable domain, its missing parts supplied by reference TRBV9 and TRBJ1-2, is DSGVTQTPKHLITATGQRVTLRCSPRSGDLSVYWYQQSLDQGLQFLIQYYNGEERAKGNILERFSAQQFPDLHSELNLSSLELGDSALYFCASSAGTDGYTFGSGTRLTVV.

V and J are TRBV5-1 and TRBJ2-3, with TRBD1 identical over 9 bases. Germline loops: CDR1 SGHRS, CDR2 YFSETQ. The CDR3 loop spans 18 amino acids. The J segment lost 6 bases and the V segment lost 2 bases, leaving 16 bases of the junction unmatched. CDR3 DNA sequence: TGCGCCAGCAGCTTACCGGAACAGGGGGCCTTCCTTCGGGATACGCAGTATTTT. Translating it yields CASSLPEQGAFLRDTQYF.

The chain has TRBV19 and TRBJ1-6; D not certain. Germline CDR1 LNHDA, CDR2 SQIVND (reference sequence). With 0 bases removed from V and 8 bases from J, the gap between germline ends came to 5 bases. The CDR3 is 13 amino acids. The CDR3 DNA follows: TGTGCCAGTAGTATAGACGGGGATTCACCCCTCCACTTT. This sequence encodes CASSIDGDSPLHF. Variable domain in full (rest from reference TRBV19 and TRBJ1-6): DGGITQSPKYLFRKEGQNVTLSCEQNLNHDAMYWYRQDPGQGLRLIYYSQIVNDFQKGDIAEGYSVSREKKESFPLTVTSAQKNPTAFYLCASSIDGDSPLHFGNGTRLTVT.

The chain combines TRBV5-1 with TRBJ2-6; 7 bases align to TRBD2. Germline CDR1 SGHRS, CDR2 YFSETQ. CDR3 size: 17 residues. V lost 5 bases and J lost 0; bases outside the gene matches: 8. CDR3 region: CASSDGEGNSGANVLTF. The CDR3 DNA follows: TGCGCCAGCAGTGACGGGGAGGGCAACTCTGGGGCCAACGTCCTGACTTTC.

The chain combines TRBV6-5 with TRBJ1-1, with 8 bases identical to TRBD1. CDR3 length equals 13 residues. CDR1 and CDR2 from the germline V gene are MNHEY and SVGAGI. V shed 7 bases and J 5 bases; nucleotides not matched to a gene: 6. The CDR3 here is CASIRTGRTEAFF. The CDR3 DNA reads TGTGCCAGCATCCGGACAGGGAGGACTGAAGCTTTCTTT.

This chain uses TRBV10-1 with TRBJ2-7; possible D gene TRBD1, 6 bases. V lost 6 bases and J 0 bases, leaving 12 bases between the germline ends. CDR3 length equals 14 residues. Germline values: CDR1 WNHNN, CDR2 SYGVQD (reference sequence). The CDR3 DNA sequence: TGCGCCAGCAGAGATCCGGACAGCTCCTACGAGCAGTACTTC. Protein product: CASRDPDSSYEQYF.

The chain carries TRBV7-9 and TRBJ1-2; D is unresolved. V was pared by 4 bases and J by 8 bases, with 14 bases between. The germline V gene encodes CDR1 SEHNR and CDR2 FQNEAQ (reference sequence). CDR3 length: 13 residues. CDR3 protein: CASSSREIGGYTF. In DNA, the CDR3 is TGTGCCAGCAGCTCTAGGGAGATCGGCGGCTACACCTTC.

The chain carries TRBV15 and TRBJ2-7, with 8 bases fitting TRBD2. V gave up 5 bases and J gave up 5 bases; unmatched junction bases: 11. CDR3 length: 15 amino acids. Per the germline V gene, CDR1 is LNHNV and CDR2 is YYDKDF (reference sequence). The CDR3 DNA sequence: TGTGCCACCAGCCCTTTTCTCCGGGGGGGGGACGAGCAGTACTTC. It yields the protein CATSPFLRGGDEQYF. The full variable domain, its missing parts supplied by reference TRBV15 and TRBJ2-7, is DAMVIQNPRYQVTQFGKPVTLSCSQTLNHNVMYWYQQKSSQAPKLLFHYYDKDFNNEADTPDNFQSRRPNTSFCFLDIRSPGLGDTAMYLCATSPFLRGGDEQYFGPGTRLTVT.

The chain carries TRBV2 and TRBJ1-2; the match to TRBD1 covers 11 bases. This CDR3 has 14 residues. V lost 5 bases and J lost 8; bases outside the gene matches: 7. Germline V CDR1 and CDR2: SNHLY, FYNNEI. Written as DNA, the CDR3 is TGTGCCAGCAGTTTGAGGACAGGGGGCGTGGGCTACACCTTC. Protein product: CASSLRTGGVGYTF.

The J gene is TRBJ1-1, the V gene TRBV19, with D unresolved. Germline loops: CDR1 LNHDA, CDR2 SQIVND (reference sequence). Trimming shortened V by 4 bases and J by 1 base, and 7 bases separated the two germline ends. CDR3 size: 13 residues. The CDR3 is CASSKTRNTEAFF. CDR3 DNA sequence: TGTGCCAGTAGTAAGACAAGGAACACTGAAGCTTTCTTT.

The CDR3 nucleotides are TGTGCCAGCAGCGTGCAAGGGGTAGCAGTGGAGACCCAGTACTTC. Protein: CASSVQGVAVETQYF. The rearrangement uses TRBV9 and TRBJ2-5, with TRBD1 as a possible D gene (5 bases). V was shortened by 2 bases and J by 5 bases, with 16 bases between the two germline ends. The CDR3 covers 15 residues. The V gene's germline CDR1 is SGDLS and CDR2 YYNGEE.

The V call is TRBV11-2, the J call TRBJ1-6, with 7 positions matching TRBD1. Germline V gives CDR1 SGHAT, CDR2 FQNNGV. CDR3 length: 14 residues. After removal of 0 bases from V and 10 bases from J, the junction contained 3 bases not matched to a gene. CDR3: CASSLEGQNSPLHF. Here the CDR3 DNA reads TGTGCCAGCAGCTTAGAGGGACAGAACTCACCCCTCCACTTT.

This chain's CDR3 is CASSVMGLGNTIYF. The DNA for the CDR3 is TGTGCCAGCAGCGTAATGGGGCTTGGAAACACCATATATTTT. The chain joins TRBV9 to TRBJ1-3; D may be TRBD1 (5 bases). The V end lost 1 base, the J end lost 3 bases, and 8 bases lay between the germline ends. Germline V CDR1 and CDR2: SGDLS, YYNGEE. This CDR3 is built from 14 residues.

This clone was counted a single time. The junction and the germline gene differ at one end; a read error may be behind it. The rearrangement uses TRBV7-3 and TRBJ2-5; TRBD1 is a possible D gene (6 bases). CDR3 length: 15 amino acids. The V gene's germline CDR1 is SGHTA and CDR2 FQGTGA. The CDR3 sequence is CTSSLQGGSGETQYF. CDR3 DNA sequence: TGTACCAGCAGCCTACAGGGTGGGTCGGGAGAGACCCAGTACTTC.

The J gene is TRBJ1-1, the V gene TRBV5-1; 7 bases are shared with TRBD1. Looked up from germline, CDR1 is SGHRS and CDR2 is YFSETQ. After removal of 0 bases from V and 9 bases from J, the junction contained 8 bases not matched to a gene. This CDR3 has 14 residues. CDR3 coding DNA: TGCGCCAGCAGCTTGGGAGGGGGCAGCCCCCAAGCTTTCTTT. Protein sequence: CASSLGGGSPQAFF.

This chain links TRBV25-1 with TRBJ2-7; D possibly corresponds to TRBD1 (6 bases). The V gene's germline CDR1 is MGHDK and CDR2 SYGVNS. The CDR3 covers 15 residues. V lost 7 bases and J lost 0, with 16 bases in between. The CDR3 bases are TGTGCCAGCACCCCCCGGACAGCGGACTCCTACGAGCAGTACTTC. It codes for CASTPRTADSYEQYF.

The genes are TRBV6-5 and TRBJ2-1, with 11 nucleotides matching TRBD2. The ends lost 6 bases at V and 10 bases at J; junction bases unmatched: 11. The germline V gene encodes CDR1 MNHEY and CDR2 SVGAGI. The CDR3 is 15 residues long. The DNA for the CDR3 is TGTGCCAGCAGGAAGACTAGCGGGGTTCCCCGGGAGCAGTTCTTC. Its protein is CASRKTSGVPREQFF.

The chain has TRBV12-5 and TRBJ2-2, with 11 positions matching TRBD2. Germline lookup yields CDR1 LGHNT and CDR2 FRNRAP. V gave up 5 bases and J gave up 4 bases; unmatched junction bases: 6. The CDR3 runs to 16 residues. The CDR3 DNA is TGTGCTAGTGGTCCCGGGACTAGCGGATCCACCGGGGAGCTGTTTTTT. Protein sequence: CASGPGTSGSTGELFF.